These T cell receptor beta chains were read from a single sample in a study of T cell responses to AZD1222 COVID-19 vaccine. The method was immunoSEQ multiplex PCR; TCRdb's version includes in-frame clones alone and lacks a portion of them. The table shows about 75,000 clones, with 70% to 90% occurring only once. The sample in question was peripheral blood, obtained 28 days after the second dose of the MenACWY control vaccine. The receptors were sampled from an adult who received the MenACWY meningococcal vaccine as a control. The CDR3 runs from the conserved cysteine through the conserved F or W. Fields, in order: V gene, J gene, CDR3 protein.

TRBV15,TRBJ1-2,CATSSQYVGYTF
TRBV29-1,TRBJ1-4,CSGGTPNEKLFF
TRBV7-9,TRBJ1-1,CASRSGVNTEAFF
TRBV27,TRBJ2-1,CASSLSARRIAGDNEQFF
TRBV5-1,TRBJ1-1,CASRSQGANTEAFF
TRBV6-5,TRBJ1-2,CAIAQVGVHGYTF
TRBV27,TRBJ1-2,CASSPRGNYGYTF
TRBV12-5,TRBJ1-2,CASGFRGTDGYTF
TRBV29-1,TRBJ1-5,CSVEMGARGNQPQHF
TRBV23-1,TRBJ2-7,CASRQGSYEQYF
TRBV3-1/TRBV3-2,TRBJ2-2,CASSQYSGELFF
TRBV15,TRBJ1-1,CATSRVSNTEAFF